The present T cell receptor (beta chain) was sequenced within a study of blood T cell repertoires in COVID-19. Overall study context: Samples taken during acute and convalescent COVID-19 were collected in the United States, Italy and Spain. T cells, B-cell-depleted T cells, or PBMCs provided the cDNA or gDNA that served as material.

V gave up 4 bases and J gave up 2 bases, with 10 bases separating them. The CDR3 has 14 amino acids. The germline V gene has CDR1 ENHRY and CDR2 SYGVKD. In the original analysis: Researchers report that nucleated cell counts were estimated from reference gene primer amplification. Libraries were prepared by immunoSEQ multiplex PCR; TCRdb keeps only in-frame clonotypes and omits some of them. The DNA gave D and trimming, while V, J and clone size come from that table. The sample comprises about 230,000 clones, 83% of which are singletons, and about 1.3% rests with the top ten. The rearrangement uses TRBV10-3 and TRBJ2-3; tentative D call: TRBD2 (6 bases). The receptor's source is a woman aged 25-40 years with COVID-19, enrolled during active disease. Sequencing used peripheral blood. The CDR3 coding sequence is TGTGCCATCAGTGTGGGGGGTTCCACAGATACGCAGTATTTT. This translates into CAISVGGSTDTQYF.